This entry describes one TCR beta chain. Its antigen is not known. Germline and junction disagree at one end, which may indicate a read error. The sample comes from a study of vaccination effects on CD4 cells after COVID-19. In the study overall: Sample donation by two convalescent patients took place 16 days and one week before vaccination. Regarding the study as a whole: The study had few convalescent patients and no early post-infection timepoints. New vaccine-induced clones dominated post-vaccine spike-reactive clones in convalescents.

The assay was immunoSEQ multiplex PCR, and TCRdb's table has in-frame clones only and misses some. The sample holds roughly 27,000 clones; 75% to 80% are singletons and the top ten take about a fifth. ViraFEST used viral peptide pools to expand antigen-specific CD4+ T cells before sequencing. The authors isolated CD4+ T cells after less than eleven days of culture. PCR confirmed that the person was infected with SARS-CoV-2 between March and December 2020. In culture with about 9.7 IU/ml IL-2 and 8 to 10 ug/ml peptides, PBMC were grown at a few million per well. Germline V gives CDR1 SSHAT, CDR2 FNYEAQ (reference sequence). CDR3 length: 20 amino acids.

This specimen consisted of CD4+ T cells from PBMCs cultured with HCoV-NL63 spike peptides, obtained before COVID-19 vaccination. The chain couples TRBV7-7 to TRBJ2-3, with 10 positions matching TRBD2. This receptor was taken from a human donor who had a prior SARS-CoV-2 infection. The CDR3 protein is CASSLVAGGSSSRGLDTQYF. The CDR3, as DNA: TGTGCTAGCAGCTTAGTAGCGGGGGGTTCCTCGAGCAGGGGACTAGATACGCAGTATTTT.